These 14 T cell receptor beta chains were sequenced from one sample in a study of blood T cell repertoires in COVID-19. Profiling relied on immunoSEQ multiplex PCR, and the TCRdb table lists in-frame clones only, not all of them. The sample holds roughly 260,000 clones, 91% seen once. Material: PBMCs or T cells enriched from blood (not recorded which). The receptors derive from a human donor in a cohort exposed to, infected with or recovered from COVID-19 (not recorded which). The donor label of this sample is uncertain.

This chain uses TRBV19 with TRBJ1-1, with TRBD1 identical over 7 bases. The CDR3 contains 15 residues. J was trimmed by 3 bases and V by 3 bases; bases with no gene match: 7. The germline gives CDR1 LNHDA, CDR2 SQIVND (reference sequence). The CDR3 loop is CASSIRRGSDTEAFF. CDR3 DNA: TGTGCCAGTAGTATTCGCAGGGGGTCGGACACTGAAGCTTTCTTT.

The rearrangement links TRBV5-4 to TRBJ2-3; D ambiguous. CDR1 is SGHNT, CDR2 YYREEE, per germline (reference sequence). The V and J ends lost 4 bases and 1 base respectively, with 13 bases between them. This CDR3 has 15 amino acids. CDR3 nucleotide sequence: TGTGCCAGCAGCCCCCTAAATCGTCGCACAGATACGCAGTATTTT. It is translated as CASSPLNRRTDTQYF.

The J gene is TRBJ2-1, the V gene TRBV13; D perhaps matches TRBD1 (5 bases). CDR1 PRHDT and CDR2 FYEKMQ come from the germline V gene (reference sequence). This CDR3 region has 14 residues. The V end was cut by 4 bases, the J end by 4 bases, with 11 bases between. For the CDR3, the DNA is TGTGCCAGCAGCTCCCGACAGCATTACAATGAGCAGTTCTTC. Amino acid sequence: CASSSRQHYNEQFF. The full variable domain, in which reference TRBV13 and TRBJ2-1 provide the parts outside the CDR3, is AAGVIQSPRHLIKEKRETATLKCYPIPRHDTVYWYQQGPGQDPQFLISFYEKMQSDKGSIPDRFSAQQFSDYHSELNMSSLELGDSALYFCASSSRQHYNEQFFGPGTRLTVL.

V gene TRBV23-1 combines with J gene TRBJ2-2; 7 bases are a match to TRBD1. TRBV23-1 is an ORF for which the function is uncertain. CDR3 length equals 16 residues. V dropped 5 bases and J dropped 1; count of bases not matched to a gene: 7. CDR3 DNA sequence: TGCGCCAGCAGTGTAAGGGGGCAGGGGAACACCGGGGAGCTGTTTTTT. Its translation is CASSVRGQGNTGELFF.

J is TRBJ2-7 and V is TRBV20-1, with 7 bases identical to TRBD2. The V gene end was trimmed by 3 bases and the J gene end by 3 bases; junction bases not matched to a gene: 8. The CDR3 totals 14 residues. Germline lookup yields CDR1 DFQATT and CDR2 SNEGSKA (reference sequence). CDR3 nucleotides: TGCAGTGCTAGTGAGTCTAGCGGATACTACGAGCAGTACTTC. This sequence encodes CSASESSGYYEQYF.

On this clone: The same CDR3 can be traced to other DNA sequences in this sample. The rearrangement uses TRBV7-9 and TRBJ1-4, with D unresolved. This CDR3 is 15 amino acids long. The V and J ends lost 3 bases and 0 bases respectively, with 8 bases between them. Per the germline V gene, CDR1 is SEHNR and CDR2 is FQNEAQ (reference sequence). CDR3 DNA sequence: TGTGCCAGCAGCTTCCCAAGCACAACTAATGAAAAACTGTTTTTT. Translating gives CASSFPSTTNEKLFF.

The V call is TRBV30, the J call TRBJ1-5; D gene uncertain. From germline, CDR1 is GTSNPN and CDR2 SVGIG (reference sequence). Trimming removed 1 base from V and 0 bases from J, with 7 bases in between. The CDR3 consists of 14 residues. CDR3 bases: TGTGCCTGGAGTGGGGAGAATAGCAATCAGCCCCAGCATTTT. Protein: CAWSGENSNQPQHF.

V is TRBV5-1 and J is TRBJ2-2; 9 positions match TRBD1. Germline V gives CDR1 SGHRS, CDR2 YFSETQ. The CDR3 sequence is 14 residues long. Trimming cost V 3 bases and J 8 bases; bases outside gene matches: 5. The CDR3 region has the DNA TGCGCCAGCAGCTCTGGACAGGGGACGGGGGAGCTGTTTTTT. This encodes CASSSGQGTGELFF.

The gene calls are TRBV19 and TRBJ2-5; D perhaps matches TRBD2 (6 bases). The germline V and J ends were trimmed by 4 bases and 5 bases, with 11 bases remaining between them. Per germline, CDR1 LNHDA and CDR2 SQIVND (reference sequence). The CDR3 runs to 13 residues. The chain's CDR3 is CASSKRVGETQYF. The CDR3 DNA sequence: TGTGCCAGTAGTAAGCGGGTCGGGGAGACCCAGTACTTC. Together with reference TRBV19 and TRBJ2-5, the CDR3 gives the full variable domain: DGGITQSPKYLFRKEGQNVTLSCEQNLNHDAMYWYRQDPGQGLRLIYYSQIVNDFQKGDIAEGYSVSREKKESFPLTVTSAQKNPTAFYLCASSKRVGETQYFGPGTRLLVL.

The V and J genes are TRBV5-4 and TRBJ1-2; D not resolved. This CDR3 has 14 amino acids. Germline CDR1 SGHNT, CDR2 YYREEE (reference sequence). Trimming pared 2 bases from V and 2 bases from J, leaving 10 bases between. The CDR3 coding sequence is TGTGCCAGCAGCTTAGACGCGGGCAACTATGGCTACACCTTC. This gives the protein CASSLDAGNYGYTF.

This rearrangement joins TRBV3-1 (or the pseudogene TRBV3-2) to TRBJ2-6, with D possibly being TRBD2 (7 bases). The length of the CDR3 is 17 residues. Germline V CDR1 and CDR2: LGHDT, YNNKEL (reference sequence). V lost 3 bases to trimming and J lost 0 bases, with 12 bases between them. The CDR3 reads CASSHRGGPSGANVLTF. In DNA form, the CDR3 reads TGTGCCAGCAGCCATAGGGGGGGTCCCTCTGGGGCCAACGTCCTGACTTTC.

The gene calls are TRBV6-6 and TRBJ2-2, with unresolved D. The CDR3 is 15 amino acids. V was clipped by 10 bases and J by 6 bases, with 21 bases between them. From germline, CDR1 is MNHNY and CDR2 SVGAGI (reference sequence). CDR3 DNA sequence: TGTGCCACGACAAATACCGGTCGTGTTGCCGGGGAGCTGTTTTTT. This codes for CATTNTGRVAGELFF.

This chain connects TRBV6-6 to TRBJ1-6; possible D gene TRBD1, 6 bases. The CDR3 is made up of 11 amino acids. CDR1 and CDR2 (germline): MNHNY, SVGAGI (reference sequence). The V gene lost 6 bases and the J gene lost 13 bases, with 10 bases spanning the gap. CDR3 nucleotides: TGTGCCAGCAGGGGGGCACTCCCCCTCCACTTT. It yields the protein CASRGALPLHF.

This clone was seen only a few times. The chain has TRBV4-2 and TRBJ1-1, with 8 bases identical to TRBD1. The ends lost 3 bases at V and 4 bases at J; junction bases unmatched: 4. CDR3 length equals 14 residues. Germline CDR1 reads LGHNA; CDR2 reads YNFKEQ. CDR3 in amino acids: CASSQRQGSTEAFF. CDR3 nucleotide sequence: TGTGCCAGCAGCCAGAGACAGGGGAGCACTGAAGCTTTCTTT.